This T cell receptor (beta chain) comes out of a study of blood T cell repertoires in COVID-19. In the study overall: In each case, the material was cDNA or gDNA derived from T cells, B-cell-depleted T cells, or PBMCs.

Here immunoSEQ multiplex PCR was the method, and the copy in TCRdb shows in-frame clones only, minus some. The sample includes under 200,000 clones, roughly nine tenths seen only once; the top ten take 2.1%. The receptor's source is a man between 65 and 85 years old with active or convalescent COVID-19. Input material: peripheral blood.

The CDR3 DNA reads TGCGCCAGCAGCCAAGCTAGTAGCGGGGACAACACCGGGGAGCTGTTTTTT. Translation: CASSQASSGDNTGELFF. This rearrangement joins TRBV4-3 to TRBJ2-2; the match to TRBD2 covers 8 bases. CDR1 and CDR2 (germline): LGHNA, YSLEER. V lost 1 base, J lost 2 bases, and 6 bases stayed unmatched. The CDR3 loop spans 17 amino acids.